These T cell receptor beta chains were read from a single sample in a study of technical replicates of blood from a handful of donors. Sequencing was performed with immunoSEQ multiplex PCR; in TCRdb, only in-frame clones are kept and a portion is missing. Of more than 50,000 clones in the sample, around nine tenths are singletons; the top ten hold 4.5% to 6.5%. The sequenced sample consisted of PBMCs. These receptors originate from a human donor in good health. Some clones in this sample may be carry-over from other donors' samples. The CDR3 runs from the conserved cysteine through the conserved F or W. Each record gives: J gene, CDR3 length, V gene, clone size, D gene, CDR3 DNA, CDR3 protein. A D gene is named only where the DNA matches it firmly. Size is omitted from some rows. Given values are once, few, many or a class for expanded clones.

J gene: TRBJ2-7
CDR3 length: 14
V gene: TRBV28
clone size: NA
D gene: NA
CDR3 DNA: TGTGCCAGCAGTCCAGGGGAAGTTGGGCACGAGCAGTACTTC
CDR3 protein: CASSPGEVGHEQYF

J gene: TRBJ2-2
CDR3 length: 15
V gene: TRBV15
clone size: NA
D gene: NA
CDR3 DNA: TGTGCCACCAGCAGAGATCAGGTTGCGGGCGGGGAGCTGTTTTTT
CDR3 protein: CATSRDQVAGGELFF

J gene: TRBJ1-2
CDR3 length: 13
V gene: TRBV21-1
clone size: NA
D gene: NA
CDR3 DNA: TGTGCCAGCAGCAAAGGGGAGCCCCTTGGCTACACCTTC
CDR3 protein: CASSKGEPLGYTF

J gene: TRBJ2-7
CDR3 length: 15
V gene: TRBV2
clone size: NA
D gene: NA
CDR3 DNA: TGTGCCAGCAGTGACACTATAGGTGGGGCTCGGGAGCAGTACTTC
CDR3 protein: CASSDTIGGAREQYF

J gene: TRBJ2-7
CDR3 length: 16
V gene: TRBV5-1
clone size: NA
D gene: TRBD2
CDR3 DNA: TGCGCCAGCAGCTCCCTAGCGGGGGGCTCTTTGGACGAGCAGTACTTC
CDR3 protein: CASSSLAGGSLDEQYF

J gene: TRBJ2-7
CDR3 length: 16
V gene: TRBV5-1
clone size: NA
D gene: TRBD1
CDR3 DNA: TGCGCCAGCAGCTTGGGAGGACAGGGGGCAATATACGAGCAGTACTTC
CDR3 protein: CASSLGGQGAIYEQYF

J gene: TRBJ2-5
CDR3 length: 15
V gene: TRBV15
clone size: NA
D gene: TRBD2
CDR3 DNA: TGTGCCACCAGCAGTCGTAGCGGGGGGGGAGAGACCCAGTACTTC
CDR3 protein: CATSSRSGGGETQYF

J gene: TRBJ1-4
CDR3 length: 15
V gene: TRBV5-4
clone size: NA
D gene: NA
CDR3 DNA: TGTGCCAGCAGCTTCAGGGGCGGAACTAATGAAAAACTGTTTTTT
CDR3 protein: CASSFRGGTNEKLFF

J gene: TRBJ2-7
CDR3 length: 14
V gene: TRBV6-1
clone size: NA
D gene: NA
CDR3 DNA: TGTGCCAGCACGCCGACGACTTACGCCTACGAGCAGTACTTC
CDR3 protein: CASTPTTYAYEQYF

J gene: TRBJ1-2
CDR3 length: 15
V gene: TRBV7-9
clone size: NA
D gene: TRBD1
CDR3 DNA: TGTGCCAGCAGCTTGACAGGGGGCTTGGGCTATGGCTACACCTTC
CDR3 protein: CASSLTGGLGYGYTF

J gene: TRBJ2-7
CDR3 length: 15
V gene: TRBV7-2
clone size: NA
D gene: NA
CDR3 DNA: TGTGCCAGCAGCCAAGCGGAATTTACACCGTACGAGCAGTACTTC
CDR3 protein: CASSQAEFTPYEQYF

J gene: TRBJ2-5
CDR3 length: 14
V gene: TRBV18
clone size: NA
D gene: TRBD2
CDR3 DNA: TGTGCCAGCTCGATACTAGCGGGAGGAGAGACCCAGTACTTC
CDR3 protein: CASSILAGGETQYF

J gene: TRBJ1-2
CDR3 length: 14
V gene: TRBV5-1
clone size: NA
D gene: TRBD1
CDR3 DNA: TGCGCCAGCAGCTTGGGACAGGGGTCTTATGGCTACACCTTC
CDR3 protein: CASSLGQGSYGYTF

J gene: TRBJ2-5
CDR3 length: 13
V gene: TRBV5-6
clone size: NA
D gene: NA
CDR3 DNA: TGTGCCAGCGGTTTCCGCGCCCAAGAGACCCAGTACTTC
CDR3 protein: CASGFRAQETQYF

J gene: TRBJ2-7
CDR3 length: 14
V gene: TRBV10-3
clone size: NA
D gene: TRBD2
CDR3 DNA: TGTGCCATCAGGCCCGGGAGGGGAGTTTACGAGCAGTACTTC
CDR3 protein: CAIRPGRGVYEQYF

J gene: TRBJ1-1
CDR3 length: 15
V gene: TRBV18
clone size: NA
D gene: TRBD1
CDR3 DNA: TGTGCCAGCTCACGACCGGGACAGGGGGGCTCTGAAGCTTTCTTT
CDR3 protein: CASSRPGQGGSEAFF

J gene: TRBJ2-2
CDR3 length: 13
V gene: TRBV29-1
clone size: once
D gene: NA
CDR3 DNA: TGCAGCGTTGAGGACTCTAACACCGGGGAGCTGTTTTTT
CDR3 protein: CSVEDSNTGELFF

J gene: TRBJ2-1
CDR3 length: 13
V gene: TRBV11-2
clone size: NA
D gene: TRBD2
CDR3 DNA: TGTGCCAGCAGCTTATTGGTAGCGGGCGAGCAGTTCTTC
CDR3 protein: CASSLLVAGEQFF

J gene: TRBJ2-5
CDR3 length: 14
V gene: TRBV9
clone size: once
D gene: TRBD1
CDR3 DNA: TGTGCCAGCAGCGCCTGGGACAGCCAAGAGACCCAGTACTTC
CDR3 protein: CASSAWDSQETQYF

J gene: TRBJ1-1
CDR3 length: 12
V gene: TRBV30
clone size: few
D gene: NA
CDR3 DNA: TGTGCCTGGAGCGAGGGGAACACTGAAGCTTTCTTT
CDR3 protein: CAWSEGNTEAFF

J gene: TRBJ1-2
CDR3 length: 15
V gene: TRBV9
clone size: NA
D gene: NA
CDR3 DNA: TGTGCCAGCAGCGTAGGGGGGGGGCCCCCGGATGGCTACACCTTC
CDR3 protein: CASSVGGGPPDGYTF

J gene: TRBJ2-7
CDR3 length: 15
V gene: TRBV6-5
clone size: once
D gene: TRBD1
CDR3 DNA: TGTGCCAGCAGCGCCCGGGACAGGGGTACCTACGAGCAGTACTTC
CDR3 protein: CASSARDRGTYEQYF

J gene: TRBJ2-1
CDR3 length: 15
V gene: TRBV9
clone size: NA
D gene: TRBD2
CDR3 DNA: TGTGCCAGCAGCGCCCTAGCGGGAGGGCGAAATGAGCAGTTCTTC
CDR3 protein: CASSALAGGRNEQFF

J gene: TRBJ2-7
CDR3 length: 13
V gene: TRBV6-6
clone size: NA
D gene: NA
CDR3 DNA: TGTGCCAGCGCTCACGGGGAATCCTACGAGCAGTACTTC
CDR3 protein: CASAHGESYEQYF

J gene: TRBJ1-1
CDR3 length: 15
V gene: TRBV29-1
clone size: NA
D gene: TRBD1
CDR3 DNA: TGCAGCGTTCGAAGGACAGGGGACCTGAACACTGAAGCTTTCTTT
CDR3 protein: CSVRRTGDLNTEAFF

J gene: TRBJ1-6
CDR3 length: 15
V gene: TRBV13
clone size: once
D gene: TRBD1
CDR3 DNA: TGTGCCAGCAGCCTAAGCAACAGGGGAGGTCCACCCCTCCACTTT
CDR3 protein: CASSLSNRGGPPLHF

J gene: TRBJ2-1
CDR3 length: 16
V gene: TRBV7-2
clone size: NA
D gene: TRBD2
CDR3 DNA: TGTGCCAGCAGCTTGGCTAGCGGGAGGGCAGTGAATGAGCAGTTCTTC
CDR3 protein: CASSLASGRAVNEQFF

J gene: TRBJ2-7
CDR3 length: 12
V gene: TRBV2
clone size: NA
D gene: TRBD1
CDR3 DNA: TGTGCCAGCAGCCGCGGACAGGGGGGGCAGTACTTC
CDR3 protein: CASSRGQGGQYF

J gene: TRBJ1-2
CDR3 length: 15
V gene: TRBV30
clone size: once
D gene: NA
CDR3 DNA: TGTGCCTGGACCCCCGAGACGGACAACAACTATGGCTACACCTTC
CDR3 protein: CAWTPETDNNYGYTF

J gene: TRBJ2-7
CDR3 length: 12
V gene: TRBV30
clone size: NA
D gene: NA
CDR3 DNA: TGTGCCTGGAGTCAGGGTTCCTACGAGCAGTACTTC
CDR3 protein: CAWSQGSYEQYF

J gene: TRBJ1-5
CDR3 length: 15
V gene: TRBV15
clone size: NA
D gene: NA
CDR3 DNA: TGTGCCACCAGCACCGCGGGGGCTGGCAATCAGCCCCAGCATTTT
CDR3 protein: CATSTAGAGNQPQHF

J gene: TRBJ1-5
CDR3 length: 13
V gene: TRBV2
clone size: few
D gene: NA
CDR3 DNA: TGTGCCAGCAAGGGGCTACTCAATCAGCCCCAGCATTTT
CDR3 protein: CASKGLLNQPQHF